Below are 24 T cell receptor beta chains sequenced from a single sample in a study of a mutant IDH1 vaccine in newly diagnosed glioma. TCRdb's copy holds only in-frame clones and misses some; the assay was immunoSEQ multiplex PCR. Here the sample spans 50,000 to 75,000 clones, around 90% being singletons. As for time point: baseline, week 1 (first vaccination visit). Treatment reported: pre-vaccination baseline after standard-of-care therapy. The sample in question was PBMCs, obtained from a glioma patient treated with radiotherapy, temozolomide or both. The receptors here all came from a man aged 45-65 years with glioma.

This chain uses TRBV7-9 with TRBJ1-6, with D hard to call. V was cut by 1 base and J by 0 bases, with 13 bases left in between. This CDR3 is built from 18 residues. Per germline, CDR1 SEHNR and CDR2 FQNEAQ (reference sequence). CDR3 sequence: CASSLDDLTSSYNSPLHF. The CDR3 DNA reads TGTGCCAGCAGCTTAGACGATTTAACTTCCTCCTATAATTCACCCCTCCACTTT.

The chain recombines TRBV2 with TRBJ1-2, with a weak D call TRBD1 (6 bases). The V end lost 3 bases, the J end lost 8 bases, and 13 bases lay between the germline ends. The CDR3 runs to 13 residues. Germline V lookup: CDR1 SNHLY, CDR2 FYNNEI. The CDR3 nucleotides read TGTGCCAGCAGTGAGATTGGGACATGGGGCTACACCTTC. Amino acid sequence: CASSEIGTWGYTF.

The chain combines TRBV5-8 with TRBJ2-5, with D possibly matching TRBD1 (6 bases). The CDR3 extends over 18 amino acids. Germline V CDR1 and CDR2: SGHTS, YDEGEE. Trimming pared 4 bases from V and 5 bases from J, leaving 27 bases between. The DNA of the CDR3 is TGTGCCAGCAGCGCCCCTTCGAACCGGGACATCAGACGGGAGACCCAGTACTTC. Its translation is CASSAPSNRDIRRETQYF.

The rearrangement uses TRBV6-5 and TRBJ1-5; TRBD1 matches at 7 bases. Germline CDR1 is MNHEY and CDR2 is SVGAGI. The V segment lost 6 bases and the J segment 9 bases; nucleotides outside the gene matches: 11. This CDR3 region has 14 residues. The CDR3 nucleotides are TGTGCCAGCAGAAACAGGGGAGAAGGGGCGCCCCAGCATTTT. Amino acids: CASRNRGEGAPQHF.

The V call is TRBV30, the J call TRBJ1-1, with a weak D call TRBD1 (6 bases). Per germline, CDR1 GTSNPN and CDR2 SVGIG (reference sequence). V gave up 4 bases and J gave up 6 bases, with 9 bases separating them. This CDR3 is built from 11 residues. CDR3 DNA: TGTGCCTGGAACAGGGCGGCTGAAGCTTTCTTT. This encodes CAWNRAAEAFF.

The rearrangement uses TRBV27 and TRBJ2-5; either TRBD1 or TRBD2 may fit D (6 bases each). The V end lost 7 bases, the J end lost 5 bases, and 17 bases lay between the germline ends. The CDR3 contains 14 residues. CDR1 and CDR2 from the germline V gene are MNHEY and SMNVEV (reference sequence). The CDR3 protein is CASNPAGGGETQYF. The CDR3 DNA is TGTGCCAGCAACCCCGCCGGAGGGGGGGAGACCCAGTACTTC.

The J gene is TRBJ2-1, the V gene TRBV6-6; 9 positions agree with TRBD1. The CDR3 has 15 residues. Trimming removed 5 bases from V and 9 bases from J; junction bases left unmatched: 11. From germline, CDR1 is MNHNY and CDR2 SVGAGI (reference sequence). CDR3: CASSPSKGQGGEQFF. The CDR3 DNA reads TGTGCCAGCAGTCCCTCCAAGGGACAGGGCGGTGAGCAGTTCTTC.

This chain links TRBV5-8 with TRBJ1-2; D is perhaps TRBD1 (5 bases). The germline V gene has CDR1 SGHTS and CDR2 YDEGEE. The CDR3 length is 14 residues. The V gene lost 4 bases and the J gene lost 8 bases, with 18 bases spanning the gap. CDR3 region: CASSPDWGWAGYTF. The CDR3 nucleotides are TGTGCCAGCAGCCCAGACTGGGGGTGGGCCGGCTACACCTTC.

V usage is TRBV28 and J usage is TRBJ2-4, with 13 bases aligning to TRBD2. V lost 5 bases to trimming and J lost 7 bases; unmatched junction nucleotides: 11. The CDR3 has 17 amino acids. In germline, CDR1 is MDHEN, CDR2 SYDVKM. The CDR3 DNA is TGTGCCAGCAGTATCCGACTAGCGGGAGGAACGTTGAACATTCAGTACTTC. This gives the protein CASSIRLAGGTLNIQYF.

The V and J genes are TRBV7-3 and TRBJ1-2, with D tentatively TRBD1 (5 bases). Germline V gene sequence: CDR1 SGHTA, CDR2 FQGTGA. The CDR3 has 13 residues. V lost 2 bases to trimming and J lost 6 bases, with 10 bases between them. The CDR3 DNA is TGTGCCAGCAGCTTATTGGCGGGGGATGGCTACACCTTC. As protein: CASSLLAGDGYTF. Together with reference TRBV7-3 and TRBJ1-2, the CDR3 gives the full variable domain: GAGVSQTPSNKVTEKGKYVELRCDPISGHTALYWYRQSLGQGPEFLIYFQGTGAADDSGLPNDRFFAVRPEGSVSTLKIQRTERGDSAVYLCASSLLAGDGYTFGSGTRLTVV.

The chain has TRBV18 and TRBJ1-2; 7 positions match TRBD1. The germline V gene has CDR1 KGHSH and CDR2 LQKENI. V shed 1 base and J 3 bases; nucleotides not matched to a gene: 2. CDR3 size: 14 residues. The CDR3 DNA sequence: TGTGCCAGCTCACCACAGGGGGCGGACTATGGCTACACCTTC. Protein: CASSPQGADYGYTF.

The chain uses TRBV7-2 and TRBJ1-2; perhaps TRBD1 as D (5 bases). The CDR3 length is 16 residues. The V end lost 5 bases, the J end lost 5 bases, and 21 bases lay between the germline ends. Germline V gene sequence: CDR1 SGHTA, CDR2 FQGNSA. The CDR3 here is CASSPSGAASSYGYTF. In DNA form, the CDR3 reads TGTGCCAGCAGCCCCAGCGGGGCAGCGAGCTCATATGGCTACACCTTC.

V usage is TRBV7-8 and J usage is TRBJ2-7; D ambiguous. This CDR3 has 14 residues. Trimming left V 1 base short and J 2 bases short, with 9 bases between. Germline CDR1 and CDR2: SGHVS and FQNEAQ. CDR3 loop: CASSLVPAAYEQYF. Written as DNA, the CDR3 is TGTGCCAGCAGCTTAGTTCCGGCCGCCTACGAGCAGTACTTC.

The genes are TRBV7-9 and TRBJ2-1; tentative D call: TRBD1 (6 bases). The V and J ends lost 5 bases and 7 bases respectively, with 9 bases between them. CDR3 length: 12 amino acids. Germline CDR1 is SEHNR and CDR2 is FQNEAQ (reference sequence). The CDR3 nucleotides are TGTGCCAGCAGCAACAGGGAGAATGAGCAGTTCTTC. It specifies CASSNRENEQFF.

The genes are TRBV30 and TRBJ1-2; no firm D call. The CDR3 length is 12 residues. Germline-derived CDR1 and CDR2 are GTSNPN and SVGIG (reference sequence). V lost 1 base and J 7 bases, leaving 10 bases between the germline ends. The CDR3 here is CAWSAPNPGYTF. The CDR3 region has the DNA TGTGCCTGGAGTGCCCCAAATCCTGGCTACACCTTC.

CDR3 amino acids: CASRSRGLAVQSGQYF. CDR3 sequence (DNA): TGTGCAAGTCGCTCACGCGGACTAGCGGTTCAGTCTGGGCAGTACTTC. The rearrangement joins TRBV12-2 to TRBJ2-7; the tabulated D call, TRBD2, remains unverified against the DNA. TRBV12-2 is flagged as a pseudogene. The CDR3 covers 16 residues.

The chain links TRBV5-1 to TRBJ2-5; 11 nucleotides agree with TRBD2. Germline V CDR1 and CDR2: SGHRS, YFSETQ. The CDR3 extends over 16 amino acids. V shed 3 bases, J shed 2 bases, and the junction held 6 bases outside the gene matches. CDR3 nucleotide sequence: TGCGCCAGCAGCTGGTCCGGGACTAGCGGACAAGAGACCCAGTACTTC. Translating gives CASSWSGTSGQETQYF.

The chain employs TRBV19 and TRBJ1-1, with 7 bases that match TRBD1. Germline CDR1 LNHDA, CDR2 SQIVND (reference sequence). J lost 3 bases, V lost 0 bases, and 10 bases had no gene match. The CDR3 loop spans 17 amino acids. CDR3 loop: CASSIEPTGWRYTEAFF. CDR3 nucleotides: TGTGCCAGTAGTATAGAACCGACAGGGTGGAGGTACACTGAAGCTTTCTTT.

About this clone itself: The same CDR3 also results from other DNA sequences found in this sample. This chain joins TRBV20-1 and TRBJ2-7; no definite D call. CDR1 and CDR2 (germline): DFQATT, SNEGSKA (reference sequence). The germline V and J ends were trimmed by 6 bases and 1 base, with 7 bases remaining between them. This CDR3 spans 11 amino acids. The CDR3 DNA is TGCAGTGCCGAAGGGTCCTACGAGCAGTACTTC. Its protein product is CSAEGSYEQYF.

The CDR3 spells CATRGTGELFF. The DNA for the CDR3 is TGCGCCACAAGGGGCACCGGGGAGCTGTTTTTT. The chain combines TRBV5-1 with TRBJ2-2; tentative D call: TRBD1 (5 bases). The germline V gene encodes CDR1 SGHRS and CDR2 YFSETQ. This CDR3 has 11 residues. V was trimmed by 9 bases and J by 4 bases, leaving 7 bases between them.

The chain carries TRBV4-2 and TRBJ2-3, with D possibly TRBD2 on 6 matching bases. Trimming pared 0 bases from V and 3 bases from J, leaving 10 bases between. Germline V lookup: CDR1 LGHNA, CDR2 YNFKEQ. The CDR3 covers 15 residues. CDR3 DNA: TGTGCCAGCAGCCAAGATGTGGGAGGAACAGATACGCAGTATTTT. It yields the protein CASSQDVGGTDTQYF.

This clone was recorded once. The CDR3 nucleotides read TGTGCCAGCAGTTTGGCAGAAGGCTCTGGAAACACCATATATTTT. The encoded protein is CASSLAEGSGNTIYF. This chain joins TRBV6-5 and TRBJ1-3; D gene uncertain. The CDR3 runs to 15 residues. Trimming took off 4 bases at V and 0 bases at J, with 10 bases between the two ends. Germline loops: CDR1 MNHEY, CDR2 SVGAGI.

In its sample, this clone was seen a few times. This chain connects TRBV7-2 to TRBJ2-7; weak D call: TRBD2 (6 bases). This CDR3 is built from 14 residues. Trimming cost V 4 bases and J 3 bases, with 13 bases left between them. Germline V gene data show CDR1 as SGHTA and CDR2 as FQGNSA. This CDR3 is CASSSGRGYYEQYF. In DNA, the CDR3 is TGTGCCAGCAGCTCCGGCCGGGGGTACTACGAGCAGTACTTC. Using reference TRBV7-2 and TRBJ2-7 for the parts outside the CDR3, the full variable domain is GAGVSQSPSNKVTEKGKDVELRCDPISGHTALYWYRQSLGQGLEFLIYFQGNSAPDKSGLPSDRFSAERTGGSVSTLTIQRTQQEDSAVYLCASSSGRGYYEQYFGPGTRLTVT.

The chain links TRBV13 to TRBJ2-7; 9 bases match TRBD1. With V trimmed by 5 bases and J by 8 bases, 10 bases remained unmatched. The CDR3 consists of 14 residues. In germline, CDR1 is PRHDT, CDR2 FYEKMQ (reference sequence). The CDR3 DNA sequence: TGTGCCAGCAGCCAGGGACAGGGAAGGACAAAGCAGTACTTC. Translation gives CASSQGQGRTKQYF.